This T cell receptor beta chain is from a study of blood T cell repertoires in COVID-19. Whole-study context: T cells, B-cell-depleted T cells, or PBMCs supplied cDNA or gDNA.

Method: immunoSEQ multiplex PCR; TCRdb's copy keeps in-frame clones and lacks some. The table shows about 91,000 clones, with roughly 87% occurring only once. This CDR3 has 15 residues. Germline V CDR1 and CDR2: SGHTA, FQGNSA. Unmatched junction bases numbered 7, after V lost 5 bases and J lost 6 bases. The genes are TRBV7-2 and TRBJ1-6, with 7 bases that match TRBD1. Sequences were obtained from peripheral blood. This TCR was sampled from a man in his sixties or seventies with acute or convalescent COVID-19. CDR3 sequence: CASSPRTGANSPLHF. DNA of the CDR3: TGTGCCAGCAGCCCCCGTACAGGGGCTAATTCACCCCTCCACTTT.